These T cell receptor beta chains were read from a single sample in a study of early T cells in non-severe SARS-CoV-2 infection. TCRdb re-called the 5' RACE reads with MiXCR, one entry per CDR3 protein. The sample contains 70,000 to 95,000 distinct CDR3 sequences, about a sixth of which appear only once. Sequencing used whole blood. Receptors were obtained from an adult who was a healthcare worker with PCR-confirmed SARS-CoV-2 infection or an uninfected control (not recorded which). Both conserved end residues are part of each CDR3. The D gene is left open where the match is weak. Part of the rows lack a size; the others show once, few, many or a class for expanded clones.

V: TRBV29-1; D: TRBD1; size: .; J: TRBJ1-1; CDR3: CSANYTTGQGSEAFF; DNA: TGCAGCGCAAACTATACTACGGGACAGGGAAGTGAAGCTTTCTTT
V: TRBV4-1; D: .; size: .; J: TRBJ2-1; CDR3: CASSYRDVSSYNEQFF; DNA: TGCGCCAGCAGCTACAGGGACGTTAGCTCCTACAATGAGCAGTTCTTC
V: TRBV29-1; D: .; size: few; J: TRBJ2-3; CDR3: CSVAWDRVVADTQYF; DNA: TGCAGCGTTGCCTGGGACCGCGTGGTGGCAGATACGCAGTATTTT
V: TRBV19; D: .; size: .; J: TRBJ1-1; CDR3: CASSIGGAEAFF; DNA: TGTGCCAGTAGTATTGGAGGCGCTGAAGCTTTCTTT
V: TRBV12-3/TRBV12-4; D: .; size: .; J: TRBJ1-2; CDR3: CASSPRVRVNYGYTF; DNA: TGTGCCAGCAGTCCCCGAGTCAGGGTGAACTATGGCTACACCTTC
V: TRBV20-1; D: TRBD2; size: few; J: TRBJ2-3; CDR3: CSALGTSGRLADTQYF; DNA: TGCAGTGCCCTCGGGACTAGCGGGAGGTTAGCAGATACGCAGTATTTT
V: TRBV20-1; D: .; size: few; J: TRBJ1-1; CDR3: CSAIAPGRGMNTEAFF; DNA: TGCAGTGCTATAGCCCCCGGGAGGGGGATGAACACTGAAGCTTTCTTT
V: TRBV5-1; D: TRBD2; size: few; J: TRBJ2-3; CDR3: CASSLDTSGTDTQYF; DNA: TGCGCCAGCAGCTTGGATACTAGCGGCACAGATACGCAGTATTTT
V: TRBV10-2; D: .; size: .; J: TRBJ2-1; CDR3: CASGLNRAHRFF; DNA: TGCGCCAGCGGACTAAACCGGGCCCACCGGTTCTTC
V: TRBV14; D: .; size: .; J: TRBJ1-2; CDR3: CASSQAGTVNYGYTF; DNA: TGTGCCAGCAGCCAGGCTGGGACGGTTAACTATGGCTACACCTTC
V: TRBV6-1; D: .; size: .; J: TRBJ1-5; CDR3: CASSRGEQPQHF; DNA: TGTGCCAGCTCTAGAGGCGAACAGCCCCAGCATTTT
V: TRBV9; D: .; size: .; J: TRBJ1-2; CDR3: CASSVGPASINYGYTF; DNA: TGTGCCAGCAGCGTAGGGCCAGCCTCCATCAACTATGGCTACACCTTC
V: TRBV2; D: .; size: .; J: TRBJ2-5; CDR3: CASSGRTQETQYF; DNA: TGTGCCAGCAGCGGGCGGACCCAAGAGACCCAGTACTTC
V: TRBV28; D: .; size: few; J: TRBJ1-6; CDR3: CASSRTDSPLHF; DNA: TGTGCCAGCAGCCGTACCGATTCACCCCTCCACTTT
V: TRBV10-1; D: TRBD1; size: few; J: TRBJ2-7; CDR3: CASSEGTGGSEQYF; DNA: TGCGCCAGCAGTGAAGGGACAGGGGGCTCCGAGCAGTACTTC
V: TRBV29-1; D: .; size: many; J: TRBJ2-5; CDR3: CSVEVPSGGPGETQYF; DNA: TGCAGCGTTGAAGTTCCGTCCGGGGGCCCCGGGGAGACCCAGTACTTC
V: TRBV15; D: .; size: .; J: TRBJ2-5; CDR3: CATSRARQETQYF; DNA: TGTGCCACCAGCAGAGCCAGACAAGAGACCCAGTACTTC
V: TRBV18; D: TRBD1; size: few; J: TRBJ1-4; CDR3: CASSPPGQGLRWLFF; DNA: TGTGCCAGCTCACCTCCGGGACAGGGGTTAAGGTGGCTGTTTTTT
V: TRBV3-1; D: .; size: few; J: TRBJ1-2; CDR3: CASSQESAAVTIYGYTF; DNA: TGTGCCAGCAGCCAAGAATCGGCCGCAGTTACTATTTATGGCTACACCTTC